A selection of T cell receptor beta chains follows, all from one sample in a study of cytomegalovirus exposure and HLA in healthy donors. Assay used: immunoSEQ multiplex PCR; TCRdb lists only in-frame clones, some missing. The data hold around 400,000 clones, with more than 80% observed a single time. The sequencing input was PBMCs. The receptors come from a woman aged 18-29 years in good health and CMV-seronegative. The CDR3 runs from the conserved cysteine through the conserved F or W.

CDR3: CASSSGQGGHTYEQYF; length: 16; J: TRBJ2-7; V: TRBV5-1
CDR3: CASRDRGPYLYEQYF; length: 15; J: TRBJ2-7; V: TRBV28
CDR3: CAWSSQAYEQYF; length: 12; J: TRBJ2-7; V: TRBV30
CDR3: CASRDRRSGEQYF; length: 13; J: TRBJ2-7; V: TRBV6-6
CDR3: CASSFLGALQETQYF; length: 15; J: TRBJ2-5; V: TRBV5-1
CDR3: CASSVISTYNEQFF; length: 14; J: TRBJ2-1; V: TRBV14
CDR3: CASSDIRTSSNEQFF; length: 15; J: TRBJ2-1; V: TRBV27
CDR3: CASSFTDRGYEQYF; length: 14; J: TRBJ2-7; V: TRBV2
CDR3: CASSPRGRTEAFF; length: 13; J: TRBJ1-1; V: TRBV6-6
CDR3: CASSLSQVRASGSYEQYF; length: 18; J: TRBJ2-7; V: TRBV27
CDR3: CASSPSGGGGNTIYF; length: 15; J: TRBJ1-3; V: TRBV9
CDR3: CASSLATSGTGTDTQYF; length: 17; J: TRBJ2-3; V: TRBV28
CDR3: CASSSDRANYNEQFF; length: 15; J: TRBJ2-1; V: TRBV28
CDR3: CASSLAYLDEQYF; length: 13; J: TRBJ2-7; V: TRBV10-2
CDR3: CSVEWLLQGKVNTEAFF; length: 17; J: TRBJ1-1; V: TRBV29-1
CDR3: CASSERDRSSEQPQHF; length: 16; J: TRBJ1-5; V: TRBV2
CDR3: CATRGGTGRDIQYF; length: 14; J: TRBJ2-4; V: TRBV7-2
CDR3: CASRNGQGNSYEQYF; length: 15; J: TRBJ2-7; V: TRBV6-6
CDR3: CSVGGGFNEQYF; length: 12; J: TRBJ2-7; V: TRBV29-1
CDR3: CASKPAGGYGYTF; length: 13; J: TRBJ1-2; V: TRBV27
CDR3: CASSPWTGGGYTF; length: 13; J: TRBJ1-2; V: TRBV19
CDR3: CASSLGGTGGNIQYF; length: 15; J: TRBJ2-4; V: TRBV7-2
CDR3: CASSPPQGLGSYEQYF; length: 16; J: TRBJ2-7; V: TRBV19
CDR3: CASSSDPGELFF; length: 12; J: TRBJ2-2; V: TRBV5-4
CDR3: CATSRDEGAAKNIQYF; length: 16; J: TRBJ2-4; V: TRBV15
CDR3: CASSSGQTATNEKLFF; length: 16; J: TRBJ1-4; V: TRBV7-3
CDR3: CASSMDRGEQYF; length: 12; J: TRBJ2-7; V: TRBV5-1
CDR3: CASSLGGAGNEKLFF; length: 15; J: TRBJ1-4; V: TRBV5-1
CDR3: CASSLGRLTRETQYF; length: 15; J: TRBJ2-5; V: TRBV7-9
CDR3: CASRGLADALYEQYF; length: 15; J: TRBJ2-7; V: TRBV2
CDR3: CSVGKGMGQPQHF; length: 13; J: TRBJ1-5; V: TRBV29-1
CDR3: CASSRGGPPETQYF; length: 14; J: TRBJ2-5; V: TRBV18
CDR3: CASSQDGADRNEQFF; length: 15; J: TRBJ2-1; V: TRBV4-2
CDR3: CASSLQGAYEQFF; length: 13; J: TRBJ2-1; V: TRBV28
CDR3: CASSPSAQLNTEAFF; length: 15; J: TRBJ1-1; V: TRBV7-9
CDR3: CASSQGLAEGYEQYF; length: 15; J: TRBJ2-7; V: TRBV4-2
CDR3: CASNRLAGGQETQYF; length: 15; J: TRBJ2-5; V: TRBV28
CDR3: CASINSMGGFSGEAFF; length: 16; J: TRBJ1-1; V: TRBV5-5